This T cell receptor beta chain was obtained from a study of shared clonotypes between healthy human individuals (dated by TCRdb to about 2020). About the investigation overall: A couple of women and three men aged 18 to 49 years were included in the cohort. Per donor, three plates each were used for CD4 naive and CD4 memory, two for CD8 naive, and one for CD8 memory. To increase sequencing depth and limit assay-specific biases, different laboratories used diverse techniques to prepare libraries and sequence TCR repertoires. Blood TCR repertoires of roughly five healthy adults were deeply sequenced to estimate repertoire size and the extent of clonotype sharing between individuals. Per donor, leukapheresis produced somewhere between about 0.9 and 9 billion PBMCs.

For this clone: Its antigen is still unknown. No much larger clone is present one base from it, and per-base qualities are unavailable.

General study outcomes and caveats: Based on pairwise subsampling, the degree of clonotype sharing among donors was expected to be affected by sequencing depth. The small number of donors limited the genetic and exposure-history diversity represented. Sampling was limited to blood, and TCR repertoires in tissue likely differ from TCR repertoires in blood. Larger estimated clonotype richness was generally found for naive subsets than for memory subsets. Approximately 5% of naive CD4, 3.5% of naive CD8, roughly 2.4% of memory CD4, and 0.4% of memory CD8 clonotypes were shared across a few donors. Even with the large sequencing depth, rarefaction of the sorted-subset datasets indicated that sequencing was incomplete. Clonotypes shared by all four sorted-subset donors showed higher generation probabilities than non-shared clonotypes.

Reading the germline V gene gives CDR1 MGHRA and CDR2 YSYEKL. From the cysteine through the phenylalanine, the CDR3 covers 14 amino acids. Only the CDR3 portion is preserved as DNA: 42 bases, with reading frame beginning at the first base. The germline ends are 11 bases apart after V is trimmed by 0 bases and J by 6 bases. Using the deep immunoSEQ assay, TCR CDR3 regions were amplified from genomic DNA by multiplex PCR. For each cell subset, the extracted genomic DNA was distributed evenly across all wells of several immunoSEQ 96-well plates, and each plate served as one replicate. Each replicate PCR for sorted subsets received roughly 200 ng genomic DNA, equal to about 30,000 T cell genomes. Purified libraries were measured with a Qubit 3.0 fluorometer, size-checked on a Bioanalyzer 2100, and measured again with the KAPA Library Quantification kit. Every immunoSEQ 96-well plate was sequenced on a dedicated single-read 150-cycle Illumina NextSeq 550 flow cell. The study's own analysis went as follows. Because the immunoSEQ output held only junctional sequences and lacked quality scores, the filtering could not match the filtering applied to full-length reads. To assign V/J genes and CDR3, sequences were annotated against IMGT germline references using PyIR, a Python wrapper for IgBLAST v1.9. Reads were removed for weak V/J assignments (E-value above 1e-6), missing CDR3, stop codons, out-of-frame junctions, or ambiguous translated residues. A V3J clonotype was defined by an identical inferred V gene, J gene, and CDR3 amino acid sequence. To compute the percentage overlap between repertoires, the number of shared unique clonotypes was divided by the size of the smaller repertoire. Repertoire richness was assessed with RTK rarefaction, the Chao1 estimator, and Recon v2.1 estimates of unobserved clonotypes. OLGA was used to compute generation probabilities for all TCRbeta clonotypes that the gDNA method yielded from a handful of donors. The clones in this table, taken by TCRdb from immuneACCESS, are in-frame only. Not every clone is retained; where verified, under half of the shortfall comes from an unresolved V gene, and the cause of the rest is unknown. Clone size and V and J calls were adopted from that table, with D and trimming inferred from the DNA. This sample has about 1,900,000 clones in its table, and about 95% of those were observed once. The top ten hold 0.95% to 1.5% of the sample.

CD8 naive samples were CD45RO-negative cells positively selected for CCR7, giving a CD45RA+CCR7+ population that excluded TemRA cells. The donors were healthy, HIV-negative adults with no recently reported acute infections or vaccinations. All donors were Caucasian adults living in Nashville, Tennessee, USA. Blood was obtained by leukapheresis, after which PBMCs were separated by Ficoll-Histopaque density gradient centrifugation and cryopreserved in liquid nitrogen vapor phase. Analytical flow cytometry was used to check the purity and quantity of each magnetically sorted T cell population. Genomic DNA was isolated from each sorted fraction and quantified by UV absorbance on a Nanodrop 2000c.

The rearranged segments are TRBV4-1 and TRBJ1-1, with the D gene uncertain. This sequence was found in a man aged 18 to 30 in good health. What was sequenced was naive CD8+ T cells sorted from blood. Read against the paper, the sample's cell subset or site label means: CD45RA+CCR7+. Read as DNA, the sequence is TGCGCCAGCAGCCAAGAGCACGGGGTTGCTGAAGCTTTCTTT. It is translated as CASSQEHGVAEAFF.